This is a list of T cell receptor beta chains from one sample in a study of T cells in Graves' hyperthyroidism and ophthalmopathy. TCRdb fed the multiplex PCR reads into MiXCR, producing one record per CDR3 protein. The data contain around 300,000 distinct CDR3 sequences, roughly 13% of them singletons. Sequencing input: blood. The origin of the receptors is a woman aged 40 to 50 with Graves' hyperthyroidism. Both conserved end residues are part of each CDR3. A D gene is named only where the DNA matches it firmly. Some rows mark clone size as missing; the rest say once, few, many or name a class of expanded clone.

d_gene	abundance	v_gene	j_gene	CDR3nt	CDR3aa
.	.	TRBV20-1	TRBJ1-3	TGCAGTGCTAGTTTGCAGGCGGTCTCTGGAAACACCATATATTTT	CSASLQAVSGNTIYF
.	few	TRBV6-1	TRBJ2-5	TGTGCCAGCAGTTTGATCCCGGGACTTGGGGCAGAGACCCAGTACTTC	CASSLIPGLGAETQYF
.	many	TRBV3-1	TRBJ2-7	TGTGCCAGCAGCCCCGGAGGGTCCGGGCAGTACTTC	CASSPGGSGQYF
.	many	TRBV10-3	TRBJ2-7	TGTGCCACGAGGGGCGCGGACACCTACGAGCAGTACTTC	CATRGADTYEQYF
.	few	TRBV28	TRBJ1-5	TGTGCCAGCAGCCGCAGACGGAATAGCAATCAGCCCCAGCATTTT	CASSRRRNSNQPQHF
.	.	TRBV5-5	TRBJ1-2	TGTGCCAGCAGCTTCGGGACAAGGAACTATGGCTACACCTTC	CASSFGTRNYGYTF
.	.	TRBV20-1	TRBJ1-4	TGCAGTTTCCGGGGGCCCAAGACGGTCCCAGAAAAACTGTTTTTT	CSFRGPKTVPEKLFF
TRBD1	many	TRBV19	TRBJ1-5	TGTGCCAGTACCACACAGGGGGCGTCGAATCAGCCCCAGCATTTT	CASTTQGASNQPQHF
.	many	TRBV28	TRBJ2-7	TGTGCCAGCATTCCCACCGGGACAACCTACGAGCAGTACTTC	CASIPTGTTYEQYF
TRBD2	few	TRBV2	TRBJ2-5	TGTGCCAGCAGTGCCGGGACTAGTTTAGGAGAGACCCAGTACTTC	CASSAGTSLGETQYF
.	many	TRBV12-3/TRBV12-4	TRBJ2-7	TGTGCCAGCAGGACCCGAGCAGGGGCCGAGCAGTACTTC	CASRTRAGAEQYF
.	many	TRBV6-1	TRBJ2-1	TGTGCCAGCAGCTTTACACCGGGGGATGAGCAGTTCTTC	CASSFTPGDEQFF
TRBD1	many	TRBV28	TRBJ1-2	TGTGCCAGCAGTTTCGGACAGGGAAACTATGGCTACACCTTC	CASSFGQGNYGYTF
.	many	TRBV3-1	TRBJ1-5	TGTGCCAGCAGCCAGACACGCAATCAGCCCCAGCATTTT	CASSQTRNQPQHF
TRBD1	many	TRBV2	TRBJ2-5	TGTGCCAGCAGTGAGGGACAGGGAGAAGGGACCCAGTACTTC	CASSEGQGEGTQYF
.	many	TRBV27	TRBJ1-2	TGTGCCAGCAGTTCCACGGGCCTGTATGGCTACACCTTC	CASSSTGLYGYTF
.	many	TRBV11-2	TRBJ2-2	TGTGCCAGCAGCTTCCGCTGGGACGTTCCCGGGGAGCTGTTTTTT	CASSFRWDVPGELFF
.	many	TRBV2	TRBJ1-2	TGTGCCAGCAGTGAAGAGGCCGGCTACACCTTC	CASSEEAGYTF
TRBD2	many	TRBV6-1	TRBJ2-3	TGTGCCAGCAGTGAAGTAGCGGGAGGGGGATCCGATACGCAGTATTTT	CASSEVAGGGSDTQYF
TRBD2	.	TRBV7-9	TRBJ2-3	TGTGCCAGCAGCTTACTAGCGGGAGTGGATACGCAGTATTTT	CASSLLAGVDTQYF
.	many	TRBV7-2	TRBJ2-3	TGTGCCAGCAGCTTAGTCTGGGGAACGACAGATACGCAGTATTTT	CASSLVWGTTDTQYF
.	many	TRBV12-3/TRBV12-4	TRBJ2-1	TGTGCCAGCAGGTTGGCTCCCTCAGGCTACAATGAGCAGTTCTTC	CASRLAPSGYNEQFF
.	many	TRBV3-1	TRBJ1-1	TGTGCCAGCAGCCAAGGGCCCAGCATGAACACTGAAGCTTTCTTT	CASSQGPSMNTEAFF
TRBD2	.	TRBV6-2/TRBV6-3	TRBJ2-2	TGTGCCAGCAGTTCGACCCCAGGGACTAGCGGTTACGCGAACACCGGGGAGCTGTTTTTT	CASSSTPGTSGYANTGELFF
.	many	TRBV2	TRBJ2-3	TGTGCCAGCAGTGGATCTCCCGTGGGTACGCAGTATTTT	CASSGSPVGTQYF
.	few	TRBV12-3/TRBV12-4	TRBJ2-2	TGTGCCAGCAGTTTCTTGGTGAGACCCTGGGACACCGGGGAGCTGTTTTTT	CASSFLVRPWDTGELFF
.	many	TRBV28	TRBJ2-7	TGTGCCAGCAGCAAAACTAGTACTGGTGGCTACGAGCAGTACTTC	CASSKTSTGGYEQYF
TRBD2	.	TRBV20-1	TRBJ2-5	TGCAGTGCTAGAGATCTTGCGGGAGCGGAGACCCAGTACTTC	CSARDLAGAETQYF
TRBD1	few	TRBV7-8	TRBJ2-1	TGTGCCAGCAGCGAATGGACAGGGGGCAATGAGCAGTTCTTC	CASSEWTGGNEQFF
.	many	TRBV7-6	TRBJ2-2	TGTGCCAGCAGCCCTACACGGGTTTGGGCCGGGGAGCTGTTTTTT	CASSPTRVWAGELFF
.	few	TRBV18	TRBJ1-6	TGTGCCAGCTCACCGCGGGCATCCTATAATTCACCCCTCCACTTT	CASSPRASYNSPLHF